These 8 T cell receptor beta chains share one sample of origin, sequenced in a study of blood T cell repertoires in COVID-19. Profiled with immunoSEQ multiplex PCR; TCRdb holds only in-frame clones, not every one. Counted here are around 260,000 clones, about 89% occurring once; the ten biggest clones make up 2% to 2.5%. The sequenced sample was peripheral blood. These receptors were collected from a woman in her fifties or sixties with acute or convalescent COVID-19.

The V gene is TRBV10-1, the J gene TRBJ1-3; 8 positions agree with TRBD1. Germline CDR1 is WNHNN and CDR2 is SYGVQD (reference sequence). V lost 3 bases and J lost 4; bases outside the gene matches: 5. The CDR3 runs 15 residues. CDR3 protein: CASSDHRDRGNTIYF. Written as DNA, the CDR3 is TGCGCCAGCAGTGACCACAGGGACAGGGGAAACACCATATATTTT.

The chain recombines TRBV28 with TRBJ1-4, with D tentatively TRBD1 (6 bases). CDR1 is MDHEN and CDR2 is SYDVKM in the germline V gene. This CDR3 is built from 14 residues. V was cut by 7 bases and J by 8 bases, with 17 bases left in between. The DNA for the CDR3 is TGTGCCAGCACGAAAGGGGGGCGGGAGGAAAAACTGTTTTTT. It specifies CASTKGGREEKLFF.

The CDR3 nucleotides read TGTGCCAGCAGAGGGACAGTGAACACTGAAGCTTTCTTT. Translated: CASRGTVNTEAFF. This chain uses TRBV6-5 with TRBJ1-1; 7 bases are a match to TRBD1. The CDR3 contains 13 residues. Germline V gives CDR1 MNHEY, CDR2 SVGAGI. The V gene end was trimmed by 6 bases and the J gene end by 0 bases; junction bases not matched to a gene: 1.

The chain couples TRBV2 to TRBJ1-1; perhaps TRBD1 as D (6 bases). The V end lost 8 bases, the J end lost 1 base, and 17 bases lay between the germline ends. Germline-derived CDR1 and CDR2 are SNHLY and FYNNEI. The CDR3 sequence is 15 residues long. The CDR3: CASRAGGAANTEAFF. Here the CDR3 DNA reads TGTGCCAGCCGCGCCGGGGGGGCGGCGAACACTGAAGCTTTCTTT.

The chain employs TRBV24-1 and TRBJ1-2, with 7 bases lining up with TRBD1. Germline CDR1 KGHDR, CDR2 SFDVKD. Trimming removed 4 bases from V and 3 bases from J; junction bases left unmatched: 4. The CDR3 consists of 14 residues. CDR3 nucleotides: TGTGCCACCAGTGACCCGGGACAGCACTATGGCTACACCTTC. This gives the protein CATSDPGQHYGYTF.

V and J are TRBV10-3 and TRBJ1-1, with D unresolved. This CDR3 comprises 14 residues. With 0 bases removed from V and 4 bases from J, the gap between germline ends came to 9 bases. Looked up from germline, CDR1 is ENHRY and CDR2 is SYGVKD. The CDR3 is CAISESGGITEAFF. CDR3 bases: TGTGCCATCAGTGAGTCAGGAGGGATCACTGAAGCTTTCTTT.

The chain joins TRBV5-1 to TRBJ2-1; 11 bases agree with TRBD2. With V trimmed by 2 bases and J by 4 bases, 8 bases remained unmatched. The CDR3 loop spans 17 amino acids. The germline V gene encodes CDR1 SGHRS and CDR2 YFSETQ. The CDR3 region has the DNA TGCGCCAGCAGCTTACTTCCACTAGCGGGAGAATACAATGAGCAGTTCTTC. This gives the protein CASSLLPLAGEYNEQFF.

The chain's CDR3 is CASSQDPSPNEQFF. Here the CDR3 DNA reads TGTGCCAGCAGCCAAGATCCGAGCCCTAATGAGCAGTTCTTC. The V call is TRBV4-2, the J call TRBJ2-1; unclear D gene. Germline-derived CDR1 and CDR2 are LGHNA and YNFKEQ. The V end was cut by 0 bases, the J end by 7 bases, with 10 bases between. This CDR3 region has 14 residues.